This entry concerns a single T cell receptor (beta chain). The data were obtained in a study of blood T cells in healthy people across ages. For the second PCR, which ran for about 6 to 11 cycles, a sample-barcoded 5' primer and a J-beta primer mix were used. TCRdb recomputed calls from the 5' RACE reads with MiXCR, one row per CDR3 protein. The sample contains over a million distinct CDR3 sequences, more than 40% of which appear only once. V lost 1 base, J lost 5 bases, and 15 bases lay in between. CDR3 length: 16 amino acids. Germline V lookup: CDR1 SGHDN, CDR2 FVKESK. Extraction of total RNA produced a minimum of 5.5 micrograms from each sample.

This TCR was recovered from a woman aged 60-70 years in good health. The chain has TRBV14 and TRBJ2-1; D is possibly TRBD1 (6 bases). The material sequenced was blood. CDR3 protein: CASSQGWGRPNNEQFF. The DNA of the CDR3 is TGTGCCAGCAGCCAAGGTTGGGGGCGGCCTAACAATGAGCAGTTCTTC.